The subject of this entry is one T cell receptor beta chain. What it recognizes is unknown. Germline assignment: CDR1 MGHDK and CDR2 SYGVNS. This CDR3 is 18 amino acids long. Losses at the gene ends were 1 base for V and 3 bases for J; bases not matched to a gene: 8. This sample was taken from a study of Ad26.COV2.S vaccination and SARS-CoV-2 variants. Study-wide results and caveats: Compared with placebo recipients, vaccine recipients had higher spike-specific TCR breadth.

Libraries were prepared by immunoSEQ multiplex PCR; TCRdb keeps only in-frame clonotypes and omits some of them. This table has roughly 350,000 clones, around nine tenths appearing once. Treatment: approximately 18 received Ad26.COV2.S at low or high dose, single or two shots; roughly 5 received placebo; per-sample allocation not given. Day 63 following the first vaccine or placebo injection was when the samples were taken. Whoever gave the sample was an adult aged 18-55 years in Boston. Participants' vaccine, an Ad26 vector, delivered Wuhan-strain SARS-CoV-2 spike. The material was peripheral blood, obtained in a trial of Ad26.COV2.S vaccine versus placebo. The V and J genes are TRBV25-1 and TRBJ2-2; 10 nucleotides align to TRBD2. The receptor's source is a person between 18 and 65 years old who received the Ad26.COV2.S COVID-19 vaccine or a placebo. CDR3 nucleotide sequence: TGTGCCAGCAGTGAATCTGGTCTAGCGGGAGCGCACACCGGGGAGCTGTTTTTT. Its protein is CASSESGLAGAHTGELFF.